Below, 32 T cell receptor beta chains from the same sample are listed, as sequenced in a study of blood T cell repertoires in COVID-19. Assay used: immunoSEQ multiplex PCR; TCRdb lists only in-frame clones, some missing. This sample has under 65,000 clones, with around 80% found just once. Sample: peripheral blood. The source of these receptors is a woman in her sixties or seventies with acute or convalescent COVID-19.

A single count supports this clone. The rearrangement uses TRBV11-3 and TRBJ2-7, with D hard to call. The V gene lost 1 base and the J gene lost 0 bases, with 13 bases spanning the gap. The germline V gene encodes CDR1 SGHNT and CDR2 YENEEA. CDR3 length: 16 amino acids. The CDR3, as DNA: TGTGCCAGCAGCTTAGGAGCCAGGTTCGGCTCCTACGAGCAGTACTTC. Its translation: CASSLGARFGSYEQYF. Full variable domain (remainder filled in from reference TRBV11-3 and TRBJ2-7): EAGVVQSPRYKIIEKKQPVAFWCNPISGHNTLYWYLQNLGQGPELLIRYENEEAVDDSQLPKDRFSAERLKGVDSTLKIQPAELGDSAVYLCASSLGARFGSYEQYFGPGTRLTVT.

This chain uses TRBV27 with TRBJ1-5; 10 bases are shared with TRBD1. Germline lookup yields CDR1 MNHEY and CDR2 SMNVEV (reference sequence). This CDR3 comprises 19 residues. V lost 5 bases, J lost 0 bases, and 13 bases stayed unmatched. The CDR3 coding sequence is TGTGCCAGCAGTCCCGGGACAGGGGTAGGTTTGGGTAGCAATCAGCCCCAGCATTTT. This encodes CASSPGTGVGLGSNQPQHF.

V usage is TRBV5-4 and J usage is TRBJ2-5; TRBD2 agrees at 8 bases. The germline gives CDR1 SGHNT, CDR2 YYREEE (reference sequence). The CDR3 totals 15 residues. The ends lost 4 bases at V and 4 bases at J; junction bases unmatched: 9. Written as DNA, the CDR3 is TGTGCCAGCAGCGACTCGGGGGGGCGAGGAGAGACCCAGTACTTC. It codes for CASSDSGGRGETQYF.

This chain links TRBV6-1 with TRBJ2-1; 9 nucleotides match TRBD2. Trimming cost V 1 base and J 8 bases; bases outside gene matches: 12. The CDR3 has 17 residues. Germline CDR1 reads MNHNS; CDR2 reads SASEGT. The CDR3 sequence is CASSEVEVVAGVDEQFF. The DNA for the CDR3 is TGTGCCAGCAGTGAAGTCGAGGTGGTAGCGGGGGTGGATGAGCAGTTCTTC.

The V call is TRBV6-5, the J call TRBJ2-7; 9 positions match TRBD1. Germline V CDR1 and CDR2: MNHEY, SVGAGI. V shed 0 bases, J shed 3 bases, and the junction held 0 bases outside the gene matches. The CDR3 has 14 amino acids. The CDR3 loop reads CASSYSTGGYEQYF. The CDR3 DNA is TGTGCCAGCAGTTACTCGACAGGGGGCTACGAGCAGTACTTC.

This chain links TRBV4-1 with TRBJ2-1, with D possibly TRBD1 on 5 matching bases. Trimming removed 4 bases at V and 5 bases at J, with 12 bases between. CDR1 is MGHRA and CDR2 is YSYEKL in the germline V gene. There are 14 residues in the CDR3. This CDR3 reads CASSPWQGNNEQFF. The CDR3 coding sequence is TGCGCCAGCAGCCCCTGGCAGGGTAACAATGAGCAGTTCTTC.

The CDR3 region has the DNA TGCGCCAGCAGCGCCCAGGGTAACCCTCGAGCTTTCTTT. As protein: CASSAQGNPRAFF. The gene calls are TRBV5-1 and TRBJ1-1, with a weak D call TRBD1 (5 bases). The CDR3 covers 13 residues. Germline CDR1 and CDR2: SGHRS and YFSETQ. The V gene lost 4 bases and the J gene lost 10 bases, with 17 bases spanning the gap.

The chain links TRBV19 to TRBJ1-3; a weak D match, TRBD1 (6 bases). Trimming left V 6 bases short and J 3 bases short, with 21 bases between. This CDR3 comprises 17 residues. Germline V gives CDR1 LNHDA, CDR2 SQIVND (reference sequence). The DNA for the CDR3 is TGTGCCAGTAGGAGAGGACAGACAGCTCCACATGGAAACACCATATATTTT. Translating gives CASRRGQTAPHGNTIYF.

This clone was recorded only once. This chain uses TRBV9 with TRBJ2-7; unclear D gene. CDR3 length equals 13 residues. V dropped 3 bases and J dropped 4 bases, with 11 bases sitting between them. Germline CDR1 and CDR2: SGDLS and YYNGEE. CDR3 DNA: TGTGCCAGCAGCGCCCCGCAGGAATACGAGCAGTACTTC. This translates into CASSAPQEYEQYF.

The chain joins TRBV10-3 to TRBJ1-2; D might be TRBD1 (6 bases). The CDR3 covers 13 residues. Germline values: CDR1 ENHRY, CDR2 SYGVKD. Trimming left V 8 bases short and J 8 bases short, with 18 bases between. The CDR3 reads CAIGQGQRDGYTF. CDR3 nucleotides: TGTGCCATCGGACAAGGACAGAGAGACGGCTACACCTTC.

J is TRBJ1-3 and V is TRBV6-1; 8 bases match TRBD1. From germline, CDR1 is MNHNS and CDR2 SASEGT. The CDR3 is 17 amino acids. V lost 1 base and J lost 0; bases outside the gene matches: 5. In DNA, the CDR3 is TGTGCCAGCAGTGAAGGGAGGACAGGGAGCTCTGGAAACACCATATATTTT. Protein: CASSEGRTGSSGNTIYF.

The chain links TRBV2 to TRBJ1-2; 8 nucleotides match TRBD1. CDR3 length: 16 amino acids. Germline-derived CDR1 and CDR2 are SNHLY and FYNNEI. J gave up 4 bases and V 6 bases, and 13 bases lay outside the gene matches. The CDR3 sequence is CASRTPDRATFYGYTF. DNA of the CDR3: TGTGCCAGCAGGACTCCGGACAGGGCCACTTTCTATGGCTACACCTTC.

The chain combines TRBV6-5 with TRBJ1-1; TRBD1 is a possible D gene (6 bases). Germline values: CDR1 MNHEY, CDR2 SVGAGI. V shed 5 bases and J shed 5 bases, with 15 bases lying between them. This CDR3 is built from 14 residues. CDR3 DNA: TGTGCCAGCAGTCAAACAGGGAGATGGACTGAAGCTTTCTTT. It specifies CASSQTGRWTEAFF.

This chain links TRBV10-2 with TRBJ1-1; D is uncertain. Germline CDR1 is WSHSY and CDR2 is SAAADI. With 10 bases removed from V and 4 bases from J, the gap between germline ends came to 16 bases. The CDR3 covers 13 residues. The CDR3 region is CAIEEGLSTEAFF. CDR3 nucleotides: TGCGCCATCGAAGAGGGCCTCAGCACTGAAGCTTTCTTT.

V and J are TRBV5-1 and TRBJ1-1, with TRBD1 identical over 8 bases. Germline-derived CDR1 and CDR2 are SGHRS and YFSETQ. The CDR3 has 14 amino acids. Trimming took 1 base from V and 8 from J; bases not matched to a gene: 7. As DNA, the CDR3 is TGCGCCAGCAGCTTGATGGGACAGGAGGGGGAAGCTTTCTTT. Its protein is CASSLMGQEGEAFF.

The chain couples TRBV11-1 to TRBJ1-1; 8 bases fit TRBD1. V gave up 5 bases and J gave up 1 base; unmatched junction bases: 6. This CDR3 spans 15 amino acids. Germline V lookup: CDR1 SGHAT, CDR2 FQDESV (reference sequence). The CDR3 loop reads CASSPAGQGNTEAFF. CDR3 bases: TGTGCCAGCAGCCCCGCCGGACAGGGGAACACTGAAGCTTTCTTT.

The chain has TRBV19 and TRBJ2-7; D unclear. Germline-derived CDR1 and CDR2 are LNHDA and SQIVND (reference sequence). V was trimmed by 6 bases and J by 1 base, leaving 22 bases between them. The CDR3 covers 17 residues. The CDR3 coding sequence is TGTGCCAGTAGCCCCACCAGCCTCCGCAGGATTTCCTACGAGCAGTACTTC. This translates into CASSPTSLRRISYEQYF.

The chain joins TRBV6-4 to TRBJ2-2; D ambiguous. The CDR3 covers 12 residues. Deletions cut 2 bases from V and 8 bases from J, with 6 bases between. Germline CDR1 MRHNA, CDR2 SNTAGT. The CDR3 DNA follows: TGTGCCAGCAGTGACACCCTAGGGGAGCTGTTTTTT. This encodes CASSDTLGELFF.

V gene TRBV6-1 combines with J gene TRBJ1-2; maybe TRBD1 (6 bases). Germline lookup yields CDR1 MNHNS and CDR2 SASEGT. The CDR3 is made up of 13 amino acids. The germline V and J ends were trimmed by 2 bases and 8 bases, with 12 bases remaining between them. CDR3 amino acids: CASSELRGLGYTF. The CDR3 nucleotides read TGTGCCAGCAGTGAACTCAGGGGCCTAGGCTACACCTTC.

This clone has just one count. The chain carries TRBV19 and TRBJ2-1, with TRBD2 matching over 8 bases. The CDR3 extends over 15 amino acids. Germline V gene data show CDR1 as LNHDA and CDR2 as SQIVND (reference sequence). V dropped 5 bases and J dropped 5; count of bases not matched to a gene: 8. The CDR3 nucleotides are TGTGCCAGTAGTCCCCCGGGGGGGGGTAACAATGAGCAGTTCTTC. Amino acid sequence: CASSPPGGGNNEQFF.

V and J are TRBV5-1 and TRBJ1-2; 9 nucleotides align to TRBD1. Per germline, CDR1 SGHRS and CDR2 YFSETQ. The V gene end was trimmed by 7 bases and the J gene end by 3 bases; junction bases not matched to a gene: 4. The CDR3 length is 13 residues. The CDR3 protein is CASGQGSYYGYTF. CDR3 bases: TGCGCCAGCGGACAGGGGTCCTACTATGGCTACACCTTC.

This clone appeared a single time. V gene TRBV5-1 combines with J gene TRBJ1-1; maybe TRBD1 (5 bases). This CDR3 has 14 amino acids. The germline V gene has CDR1 SGHRS and CDR2 YFSETQ. V was pared by 4 bases and J by 5 bases, with 15 bases between. Here the CDR3 reads CASSTQGVWTEAFF. DNA of the CDR3: TGCGCCAGCAGCACGCAGGGTGTTTGGACTGAAGCTTTCTTT.

The CDR3 protein is CASSSGGQGGNQPQHF. Here the CDR3 DNA reads TGTGCCAGCAGCTCGGGGGGACAGGGCGGCAATCAGCCCCAGCATTTT. The chain couples TRBV7-9 to TRBJ1-5; TRBD1 agrees at 9 bases. CDR1 and CDR2 from the germline V gene are SEHNR and FQNEAQ (reference sequence). Unmatched junction bases numbered 6, after V lost 4 bases and J lost 2 bases. CDR3 size: 16 residues.

The chain carries TRBV27 and TRBJ1-2, with a weak D call TRBD1 (5 bases). Trimming removed 6 bases from V and 6 bases from J, with 17 bases in between. CDR1 and CDR2 (germline): MNHEY, SMNVEV (reference sequence). The CDR3 is made up of 14 amino acids. CDR3 nucleotide sequence: TGTGCCAGCAGATTACCAGGGCAAAAGGATGGCTACACCTTC. It translates to CASRLPGQKDGYTF.

The rearrangement uses TRBV5-4 and TRBJ2-1; 7 positions match TRBD2. The CDR3 loop spans 12 amino acids. The germline CDR1 and CDR2 sequences are SGHNT and YYREEE (reference sequence). V trimming: 7 bases; J trimming: 2 bases; junction bases outside the gene matches: 0. The CDR3 bases are TGTGCCAGCGGGGGGGCCTACAATGAGCAGTTCTTC. Encoded protein: CASGGAYNEQFF.

The chain uses TRBV6-7 and TRBJ2-7; possible D gene TRBD1, 8 bases. TRBV6-7 is assigned to the ORF class and has an uncertain function. V dropped 4 bases and J dropped 0 bases, with 22 bases sitting between them. CDR3 length: 18 amino acids. The CDR3 sequence: CASSSMFHRGGSSYEQYF. The DNA for the CDR3 is TGTGCCAGCAGTTCCATGTTCCACAGGGGGGGGAGCTCCTACGAGCAGTACTTC.

The rearrangement uses TRBV6-5 and TRBJ1-1; D ambiguous. CDR1 is MNHEY and CDR2 is SVGAGI in the germline V gene. The CDR3 is 12 amino acids. Trimming stripped 6 bases from V and 4 bases from J, with 9 bases between. The CDR3 protein is CASRRGTTEAFF. Here the CDR3 DNA reads TGTGCCAGCAGAAGAGGTACCACTGAAGCTTTCTTT.

The chain employs TRBV10-3 and TRBJ1-4; weak D call: TRBD1 (6 bases). This CDR3 is built from 15 residues. The germline CDR1 and CDR2 sequences are ENHRY and SYGVKD. Trimming stripped 5 bases from V and 0 bases from J, with 10 bases between. CDR3 protein: CAISPGQTTNEKLFF. The CDR3 coding sequence is TGTGCCATCAGTCCCGGACAGACAACTAATGAAAAACTGTTTTTT.

This sequence joins TRBV18 and TRBJ2-7; unclear D gene. V lost 0 bases to trimming and J lost 3 bases, with 12 bases between them. CDR1 and CDR2 (germline): KGHSH, LQKENI. CDR3 size: 15 residues. CDR3 amino acids: CASSPPLTQLYEQYF. CDR3 DNA: TGTGCCAGCTCACCACCGCTGACACAACTCTACGAGCAGTACTTC.

The J gene is TRBJ2-6, the V gene TRBV23-1; 7 bases map to TRBD1. TRBV23-1 has ORF status, its function being uncertain. The CDR3 sequence is 18 residues long. V shed 6 bases and J 0 bases; nucleotides not matched to a gene: 11. Here the CDR3 DNA reads TGCGCCAGCAGGCCACCGGGACAGAGATCCTCTGGGGCCAACGTCCTGACTTTC. It translates to CASRPPGQRSSGANVLTF.

Remarks on this clone: Distinct nucleotide sequences in the sample also encode this CDR3. The rearrangement uses TRBV29-1 and TRBJ1-2, with 7 bases fitting TRBD1. The CDR3 loop spans 13 amino acids. V was pared by 3 bases and J by 5 bases, with 6 bases of the junction left unmatched. Germline CDR1 is SQVTM and CDR2 is ANQGSEA. This chain's CDR3 is CSVEVLTGYGYTF. The CDR3 bases are TGCAGCGTTGAGGTTTTGACAGGGTATGGCTACACCTTC.

The chain recombines TRBV2 with TRBJ1-2; 12 bases line up with TRBD1. CDR1 is SNHLY and CDR2 is FYNNEI in the germline V gene. J gave up 8 bases and V 6 bases, and 7 bases lay outside the gene matches. The CDR3 contains 14 residues. The CDR3 sequence: CASRKGQGAGGYTF. Written as DNA, the CDR3 is TGTGCCAGCAGGAAGGGACAGGGGGCGGGAGGCTACACCTTC.